This passage covers 5 T cell receptor beta chains from one sample sequenced in a study of PD-1 blockade in mismatch repair-deficient tumors. Repertoires were generated with immunoSEQ multiplex PCR, while TCRdb's copy carries only in-frame clones and drops some. The sample has some 100,000 clones, 82% seen once. Sequenced here: peripheral blood, sampled 30 to 36 weeks after starting pembrolizumab. The receptors were sampled from an adult with mismatch repair-deficient cancer.

This chain links TRBV12-1 with TRBJ2-2; TRBD2 reflects the table's D call only, with no check against the DNA. TRBV12-1 is a listed pseudogene. The CDR3 is made up of 15 amino acids. CDR3 nucleotides: TGTGCCAGCAGCCCCCATCTAGCGGGAGGGGATCGGCTGTTTTTT. It translates to CASSPHLAGGDRLFF.

This chain links TRBV7-2 with TRBJ2-5; TRBD1 matches at 11 bases. The CDR3 has 15 residues. The V gene's germline CDR1 is SGHTA and CDR2 FQGNSA. V dropped 4 bases and J dropped 6; count of bases not matched to a gene: 7. CDR3 in amino acids: CASSSQGTGGKTQYF. In DNA form, the CDR3 reads TGTGCCAGCAGCTCTCAGGGGACAGGGGGGAAGACCCAGTACTTC.

To note about this clone: Different DNA sequences within this sample yield the same CDR3. J is TRBJ1-2 and V is TRBV5-6; D is unclear. CDR1 and CDR2 (germline): SGHDT, YYEEEE. Between the trimmed V and J ends, which lost 4 bases and 8 bases, there was a span of 21 bases. CDR3 length equals 15 residues. The CDR3 region is CASSHPPTRSWGYTF. The CDR3 nucleotides read TGTGCCAGCAGCCACCCCCCGACCCGTTCGTGGGGCTACACCTTC.

J is TRBJ2-1 and V is TRBV2, with TRBD2 matching over 13 bases. The CDR3 extends over 17 amino acids. The V and J ends lost 4 bases and 3 bases, in that order; junction bases with no gene match: 6. The germline CDR1 and CDR2 sequences are SNHLY and FYNNEI. The DNA for the CDR3 is TGTGCCAGCAGTGTCGGACTAGCGGGAGAGCTCTACAATGAGCAGTTCTTC. Protein: CASSVGLAGELYNEQFF.

This chain joins TRBV5-1 and TRBJ1-1, with 7 nucleotides matching TRBD1. Germline assignment: CDR1 SGHRS and CDR2 YFSETQ. After removal of 3 bases from V and 0 bases from J, the junction contained 2 bases not matched to a gene. The CDR3 loop spans 14 amino acids. CDR3 residues: CASSSGQVNTEAFF. The DNA of the CDR3 is TGCGCCAGCAGCTCCGGACAGGTGAACACTGAAGCTTTCTTT. Full variable domain (outside the CDR3, taken from reference TRBV5-1 and TRBJ1-1): KAGVTQTPRYLIKTRGQQVTLSCSPISGHRSVSWYQQTPGQGLQFLFEYFSETQRNKGNFPGRFSGRQFSNSRSEMNVSTLELGDSALYLCASSSGQVNTEAFFGQGTRLTVV.